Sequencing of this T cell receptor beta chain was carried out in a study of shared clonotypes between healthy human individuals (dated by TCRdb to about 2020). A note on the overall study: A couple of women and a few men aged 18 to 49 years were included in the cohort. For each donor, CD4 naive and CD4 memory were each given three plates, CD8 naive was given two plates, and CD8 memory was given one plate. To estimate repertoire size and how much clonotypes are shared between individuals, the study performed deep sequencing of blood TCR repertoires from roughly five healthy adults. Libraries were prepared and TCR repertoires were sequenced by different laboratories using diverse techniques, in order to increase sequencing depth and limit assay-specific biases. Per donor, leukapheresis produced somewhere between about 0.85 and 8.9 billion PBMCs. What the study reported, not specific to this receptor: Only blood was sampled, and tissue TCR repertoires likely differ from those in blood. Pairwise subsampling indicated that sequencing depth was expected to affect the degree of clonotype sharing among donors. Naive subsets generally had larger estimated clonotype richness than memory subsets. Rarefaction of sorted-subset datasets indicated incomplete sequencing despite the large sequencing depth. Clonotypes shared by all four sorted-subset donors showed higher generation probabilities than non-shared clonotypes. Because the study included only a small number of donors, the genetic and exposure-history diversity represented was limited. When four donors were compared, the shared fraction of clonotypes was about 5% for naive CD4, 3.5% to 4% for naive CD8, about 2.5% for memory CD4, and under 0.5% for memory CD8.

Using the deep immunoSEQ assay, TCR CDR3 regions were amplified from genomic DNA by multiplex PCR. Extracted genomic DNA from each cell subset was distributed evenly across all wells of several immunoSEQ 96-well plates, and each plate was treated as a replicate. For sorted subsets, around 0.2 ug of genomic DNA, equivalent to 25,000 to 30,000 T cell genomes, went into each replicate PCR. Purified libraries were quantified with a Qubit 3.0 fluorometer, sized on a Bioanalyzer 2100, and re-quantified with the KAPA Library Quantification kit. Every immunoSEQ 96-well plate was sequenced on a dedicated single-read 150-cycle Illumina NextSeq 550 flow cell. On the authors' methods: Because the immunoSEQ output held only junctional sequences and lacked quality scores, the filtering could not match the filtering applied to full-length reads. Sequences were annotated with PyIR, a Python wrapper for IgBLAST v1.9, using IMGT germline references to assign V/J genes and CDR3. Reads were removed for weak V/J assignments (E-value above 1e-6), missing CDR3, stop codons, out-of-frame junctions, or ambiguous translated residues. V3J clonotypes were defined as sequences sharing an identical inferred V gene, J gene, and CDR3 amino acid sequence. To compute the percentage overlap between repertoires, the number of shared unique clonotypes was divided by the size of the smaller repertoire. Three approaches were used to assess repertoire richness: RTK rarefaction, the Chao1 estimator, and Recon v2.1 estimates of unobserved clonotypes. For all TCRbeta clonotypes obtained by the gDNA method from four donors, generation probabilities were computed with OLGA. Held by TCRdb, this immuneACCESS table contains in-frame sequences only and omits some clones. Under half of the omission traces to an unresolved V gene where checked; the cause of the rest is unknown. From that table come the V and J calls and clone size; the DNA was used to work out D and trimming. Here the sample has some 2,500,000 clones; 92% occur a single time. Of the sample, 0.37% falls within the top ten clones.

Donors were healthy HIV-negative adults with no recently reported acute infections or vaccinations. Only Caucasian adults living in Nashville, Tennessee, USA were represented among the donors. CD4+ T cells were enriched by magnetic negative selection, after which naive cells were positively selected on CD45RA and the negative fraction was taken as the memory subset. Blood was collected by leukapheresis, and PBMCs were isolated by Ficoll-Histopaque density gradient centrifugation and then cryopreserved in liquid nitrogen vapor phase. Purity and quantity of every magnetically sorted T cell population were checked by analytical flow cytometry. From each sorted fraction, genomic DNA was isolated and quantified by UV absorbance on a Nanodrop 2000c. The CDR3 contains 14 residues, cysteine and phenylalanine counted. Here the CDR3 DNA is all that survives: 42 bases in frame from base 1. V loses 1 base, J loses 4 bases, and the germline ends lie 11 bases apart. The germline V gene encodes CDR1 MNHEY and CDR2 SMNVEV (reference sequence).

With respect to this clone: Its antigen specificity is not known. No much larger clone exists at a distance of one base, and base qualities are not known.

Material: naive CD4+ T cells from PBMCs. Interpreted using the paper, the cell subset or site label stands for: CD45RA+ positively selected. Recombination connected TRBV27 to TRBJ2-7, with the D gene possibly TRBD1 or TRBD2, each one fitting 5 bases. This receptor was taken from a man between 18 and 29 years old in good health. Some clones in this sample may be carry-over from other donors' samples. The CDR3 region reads CASSLLQGPYEQYF. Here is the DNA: TGTGCCAGCAGTTTATTGCAGGGACCTTACGAGCAGTACTTC.